This T cell receptor beta chain comes out of a study of cytomegalovirus exposure and HLA in healthy donors. This clone was detected only a few times. Antigen specificity is unknown. Both 60 Vbeta primers and 13 Jbeta primers went into the PCR. The repertoire was sequenced with immunoSEQ multiplex PCR; TCRdb's copy has only in-frame clones and lacks some. Altogether about 64,000 clones are present, roughly 74% being singletons, with the ten largest covering 7% to 8%. Germline values: CDR1 SNHLY, CDR2 FYNNEI. The CDR3 contains 13 residues. V was trimmed by 6 bases and J by 2 bases, leaving 8 bases between them. Overall study results and limits: In an earlier analysis, about 87% or about 30%: the productive usage of most TCR beta V segments.

Specimen: PBMCs. The J gene is TRBJ1-5, the V gene TRBV2; no clear D. The sequence derives from a man between 18 and 29 years old in good health and CMV-seropositive. The CDR3 loop is CASRIEGNQPQHF. The CDR3 coding sequence is TGTGCCAGCAGGATCGAGGGCAATCAGCCCCAGCATTTT.